The T cell receptor beta chain described here comes from a study of sequential checkpoint blockade in melanoma. Overall study: Arm A got nivolumab then ipilimumab; arm B the reverse, 1:1.

With 0 bases removed from V and 3 bases from J, the gap between germline ends came to 11 bases. Germline CDR1 SGDLS, CDR2 YYNGEE. The CDR3 runs to 15 residues. The data were produced by immunoSEQ multiplex PCR, yet TCRdb's version contains in-frame clones alone and is incomplete. The sample includes approximately 12,000 clones, around 65% seen only once; the top ten take 20% to 25%. Specified treatment: randomized to nivolumab then ipilimumab (arm A) or the reverse (arm B). This TCR was recovered from a human donor with melanoma. This chain connects TRBV9 to TRBJ2-3; the D gene is possibly TRBD2 (6 bases). This material consisted of CD8+ T cells sorted from blood (inferred from file names), taken from a patient given nivolumab and ipilimumab in sequence. This CDR3 is CASSVGGTLTDTQYF. The CDR3 DNA sequence: TGTGCCAGCAGCGTAGGCGGGACTCTAACAGATACGCAGTATTTT.